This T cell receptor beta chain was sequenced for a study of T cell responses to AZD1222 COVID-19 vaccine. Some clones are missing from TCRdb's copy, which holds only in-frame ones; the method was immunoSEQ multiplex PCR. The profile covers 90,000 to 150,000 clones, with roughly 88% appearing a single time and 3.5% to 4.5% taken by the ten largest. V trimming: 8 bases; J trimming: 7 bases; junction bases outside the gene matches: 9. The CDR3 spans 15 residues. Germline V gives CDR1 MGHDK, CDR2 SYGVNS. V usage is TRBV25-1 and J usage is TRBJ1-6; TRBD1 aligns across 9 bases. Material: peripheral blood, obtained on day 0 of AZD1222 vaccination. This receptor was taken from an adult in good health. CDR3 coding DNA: TGTGCCAGCCAGCCGGGACAGGGCGGCAATTCACCCCTCCACTTT. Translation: CASQPGQGGNSPLHF.